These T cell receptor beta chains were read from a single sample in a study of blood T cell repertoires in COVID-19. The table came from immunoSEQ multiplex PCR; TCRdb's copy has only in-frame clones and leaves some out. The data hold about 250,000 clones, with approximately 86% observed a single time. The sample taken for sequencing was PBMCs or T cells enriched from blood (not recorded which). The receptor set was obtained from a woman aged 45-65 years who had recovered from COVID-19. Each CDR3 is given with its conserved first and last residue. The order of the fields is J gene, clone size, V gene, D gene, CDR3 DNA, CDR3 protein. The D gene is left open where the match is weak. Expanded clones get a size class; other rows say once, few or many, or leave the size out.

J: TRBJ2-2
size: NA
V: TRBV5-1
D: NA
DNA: TGCGCCAGCAGCTTCGGGAGCACCGGGGAGCTGTTTTTT
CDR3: CASSFGSTGELFF

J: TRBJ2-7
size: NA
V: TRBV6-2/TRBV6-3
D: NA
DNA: TGTGCCAGCAGCGACACGACCTACGAGCAGTACTTC
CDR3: CASSDTTYEQYF

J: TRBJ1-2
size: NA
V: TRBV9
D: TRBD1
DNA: TGTGCCAGCAGCGTATCTCAGGGGGCCTATGGCTACACCTTC
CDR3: CASSVSQGAYGYTF

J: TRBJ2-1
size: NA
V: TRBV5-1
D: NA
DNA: TGCGCCAGCAGCTTGGAGGGGCCCTTCTCCTACAATGAGCAGTTCTTC
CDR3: CASSLEGPFSYNEQFF

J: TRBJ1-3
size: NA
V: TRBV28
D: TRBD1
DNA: TGTGCCAGCAGTTCTCCGACAGGGCGTGGAAACACCATATATTTT
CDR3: CASSSPTGRGNTIYF

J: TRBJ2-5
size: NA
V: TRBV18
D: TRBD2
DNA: TGTGCCAGCTCACCATCACTAGCGGGGATGGAGACCCAGTACTTC
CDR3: CASSPSLAGMETQYF

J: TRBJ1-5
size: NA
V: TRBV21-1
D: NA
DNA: TGTGCCAGCACCAAAAAGGTAACAGGGGTCTTCGTAAGTACTCAGCCCCAGCATTTT
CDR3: CASTKKVTGVFVSTQPQHF

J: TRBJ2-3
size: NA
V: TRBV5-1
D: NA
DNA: TGCGCCAGCGGGCGGGGAAGCACAGATACGCAGTATTTT
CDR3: CASGRGSTDTQYF

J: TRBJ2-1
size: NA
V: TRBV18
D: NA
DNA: TGTGCCAGCCGTCGAGCTGGTACTCGCAATGAGCAGTTCTTC
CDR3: CASRRAGTRNEQFF

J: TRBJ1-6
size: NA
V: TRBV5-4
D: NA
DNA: TGTGCCAGCAGCTACGGGCCCCGGGACCTCCACTTT
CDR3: CASSYGPRDLHF

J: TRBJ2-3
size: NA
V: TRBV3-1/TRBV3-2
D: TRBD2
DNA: TGTGCCAGCAGCCGCCCGAAACTAGCGGGAGGAAGCATGACCGGTCGAGATACGCAGTATTTT
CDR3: CASSRPKLAGGSMTGRDTQYF

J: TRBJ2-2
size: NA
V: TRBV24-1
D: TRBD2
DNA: TGTGCCACCAGTGATTCCCCAGCGGGAGTCGGGGAGCTGTTTTTT
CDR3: CATSDSPAGVGELFF

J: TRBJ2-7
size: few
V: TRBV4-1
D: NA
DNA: TGCGCCAGCGCTCCACGACAGGTTCTCTACGAGCAGTACTTC
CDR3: CASAPRQVLYEQYF

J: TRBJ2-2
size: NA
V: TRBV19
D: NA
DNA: TGTGCCAGTAGAGTAGGGGCCGGGGAGCTGTTTTTT
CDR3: CASRVGAGELFF

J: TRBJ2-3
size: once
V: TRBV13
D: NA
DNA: TGTGCCAGCAGCGAAACAGCAGATACGCAGTATTTT
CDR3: CASSETADTQYF

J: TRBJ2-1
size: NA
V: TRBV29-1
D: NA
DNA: TGCAGCGTTGAAGGGTGGGAGAACAATGAGCAGTTCTTC
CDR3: CSVEGWENNEQFF

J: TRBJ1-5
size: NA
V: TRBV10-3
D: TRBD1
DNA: TGTGCCATTCGACAGGGGGCGTCTAACAATCAGCCCCAGCATTTT
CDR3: CAIRQGASNNQPQHF

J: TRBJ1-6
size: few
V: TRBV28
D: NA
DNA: TGTGCCAGCAGCCTTACTTCGGACAGCTATAATTCACCCCTCCACTTT
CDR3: CASSLTSDSYNSPLHF

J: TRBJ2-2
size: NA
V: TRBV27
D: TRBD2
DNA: TGTGCCAGCAGTTTAGCACTAGCGTCGAACACCGGGGAGCTGTTTTTT
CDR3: CASSLALASNTGELFF

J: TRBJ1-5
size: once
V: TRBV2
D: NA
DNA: TGTGCCAGCAGTCTCTTACAGAATCAGCCCCAGCATTTT
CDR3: CASSLLQNQPQHF

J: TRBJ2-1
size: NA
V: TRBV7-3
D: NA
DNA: TGTGCCAGCAGCTTAACGGTGCTAGAGCAGTTCTTC
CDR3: CASSLTVLEQFF

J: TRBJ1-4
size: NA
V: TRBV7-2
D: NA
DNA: TGTGCCAGCAGCTTAGGAGGACACGGGGAAAAACTGTTTTTT
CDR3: CASSLGGHGEKLFF